This T cell receptor beta chain was sequenced during a study of technical replicates of blood from a handful of donors. Clones were sequenced by immunoSEQ multiplex PCR, and TCRdb holds only the in-frame ones, with some missing. The data show 75,000 to 100,000 clones, approximately 96% seen once. The CDR3 has 15 amino acids. The germline V and J ends were trimmed by 0 bases and 0 bases, with 10 bases remaining between them. The germline V gene has CDR1 SGHRS and CDR2 YFSETQ. The source of this sequence is a human donor in good health. The sequenced material came from T cells isolated from PBMCs. V and J are TRBV5-1 and TRBJ2-7; the D gene is possibly TRBD1 (5 bases). The CDR3 region is CASSLEGASSYEQYF. The CDR3 coding sequence is TGCGCCAGCAGCTTGGAAGGGGCCAGCTCCTACGAGCAGTACTTC.